A selection of T cell receptor beta chains follows, all from one sample in a study of patients and donors after allogeneic stem cell transplantation. TCRdb itself ran the RT-PCR reads through MiXCR, one entry per CDR3 protein. The profile shows about 23,000 distinct CDR3 sequences, around 31% of them singletons. Sequencing used blood, either unsorted or a sorted T cell fraction (not recorded which). The receptors derive from a human donor who was either an allogeneic HSCT recipient or a stem cell or donor lymphocyte infusion donor (not recorded which). It is not recorded whose cells these are; they may come from a transplant donor. CDR3s include the opening cysteine and the closing phenylalanine or tryptophan. A D gene is named only where the DNA matches it firmly. Clone size is not always given. Where it is, it says once, few, many or a class for expanded clones.

d_call j_call v_call clone_size cdr3_nt cdr3_aa
. TRBJ2-7 TRBV28 . TGTGCCAGCAGTTTCAACAGGTACCCCTACGAGCAGTACTTC CASSFNRYPYEQYF
. TRBJ1-1 TRBV7-3 . TGTGCCAGCAGCCCGGGGGCCCCGAACACTGAAGCTTTCTTT CASSPGAPNTEAFF
. TRBJ1-1 TRBV12-3/TRBV12-4 many TGTGCCAGCAGACAGGGTGAAGCTTTCTTT CASRQGEAFF
TRBD1 TRBJ1-2 TRBV7-3 . TGTACCAGCAGCTTAACCCGGACAGGGGCAGGAGGCTACACCTTC CTSSLTRTGAGGYTF
. TRBJ1-6 TRBV28 . TGTGCCAGCAGTTTAGGAGGCGCCTATAATTCACCCCTCCACTTT CASSLGGAYNSPLHF
. TRBJ1-5 TRBV6-4 . TGTGCCAGCAGTGAACAGGGCGGTCAGCCCCAGCATTTT CASSEQGGQPQHF
TRBD2 TRBJ2-7 TRBV14 few TGTGCCAGCAGCCAAGCCCCGGGGGGGCCCTACGAGCAGTACTTC CASSQAPGGPYEQYF
. TRBJ1-1 TRBV14 . TGTGCCAGCAGCCAAGAGCAGGCGGGCACTGAAGCTTTCTTT CASSQEQAGTEAFF
. TRBJ2-6 TRBV5-1 once TGCGCCAGCAGCTTGGAGAGCTCTGGGGCCAACGTCCTGACTTTC CASSLESSGANVLTF
. TRBJ1-1 TRBV6-6 few TGTGCCAGCAGTTACGGACATGCGAACACTGAAGCTTTCTTT CASSYGHANTEAFF